This T cell receptor beta chain was obtained from a study of T cell responses to AZD1222 COVID-19 vaccine. V dropped 4 bases and J dropped 7; count of bases not matched to a gene: 13. Germline CDR1 SGHTA, CDR2 FQGNSA. This CDR3 has 18 residues. General observations from the study: There were vaccine-associated CD4 TCRs across spike, dominant at 160-218 and 743-854. Mostly white British, mostly female donors; authors suggested clonal diversity may be underestimated.

With respect to this clone: Its target is not known.

The table came from immunoSEQ multiplex PCR; TCRdb's copy has only in-frame clones and leaves some out. The sample carries around 44,000 clones, approximately 86% recorded once. The sequencing here drew on peripheral blood, taken 28 days after the second AZD1222 dose. The chain links TRBV7-2 to TRBJ2-7; 16 bases agree with TRBD2. This TCR derives from an adult who received the AZD1222 COVID-19 vaccine. CDR3 protein: CASSYGTSGRAPVVEQYF. The CDR3 bases are TGTGCCAGCAGCTATGGGACTAGCGGGAGGGCGCCAGTGGTTGAGCAGTACTTC.